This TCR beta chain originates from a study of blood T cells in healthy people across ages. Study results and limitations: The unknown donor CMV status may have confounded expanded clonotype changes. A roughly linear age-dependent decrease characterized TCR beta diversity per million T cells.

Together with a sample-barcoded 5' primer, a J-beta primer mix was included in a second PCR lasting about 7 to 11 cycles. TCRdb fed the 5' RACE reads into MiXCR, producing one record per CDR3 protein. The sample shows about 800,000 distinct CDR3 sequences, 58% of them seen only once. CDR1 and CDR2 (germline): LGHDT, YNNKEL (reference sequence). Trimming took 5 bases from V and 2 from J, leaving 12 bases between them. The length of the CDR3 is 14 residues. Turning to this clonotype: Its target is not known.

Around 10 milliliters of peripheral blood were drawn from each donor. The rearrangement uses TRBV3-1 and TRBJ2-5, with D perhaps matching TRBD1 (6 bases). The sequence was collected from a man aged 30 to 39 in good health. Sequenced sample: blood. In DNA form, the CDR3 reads TGTGCCAGCAGCGACGGGACACAGCAAGAGACCCAGTACTTC. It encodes CASSDGTQQETQYF.